The clone carrying this T cell receptor (beta chain) was counted a single time. This sample was taken from a study of cytomegalovirus exposure and HLA in healthy donors. PCR primers comprised 60 Vbeta and 13 Jbeta primers. Assay: immunoSEQ multiplex PCR; the TCRdb copy retains only in-frame clones and omits some. This sample has roughly 180,000 clones, with 80% found just once. The germline gives CDR1 WSHSY, CDR2 SAAADI. The CDR3 length is 14 residues. Trimming removed 2 bases at V and 6 bases at J, with 11 bases between. This chain connects TRBV10-2 to TRBJ1-5; D is perhaps TRBD1 (5 bases). Sequenced input: PBMCs. This TCR came from a man younger than 45 in good health and CMV-seropositive. The CDR3 reads CASSEGQALQPQHF. The CDR3 DNA sequence: TGCGCCAGCAGTGAGGGACAAGCACTTCAGCCCCAGCATTTT.